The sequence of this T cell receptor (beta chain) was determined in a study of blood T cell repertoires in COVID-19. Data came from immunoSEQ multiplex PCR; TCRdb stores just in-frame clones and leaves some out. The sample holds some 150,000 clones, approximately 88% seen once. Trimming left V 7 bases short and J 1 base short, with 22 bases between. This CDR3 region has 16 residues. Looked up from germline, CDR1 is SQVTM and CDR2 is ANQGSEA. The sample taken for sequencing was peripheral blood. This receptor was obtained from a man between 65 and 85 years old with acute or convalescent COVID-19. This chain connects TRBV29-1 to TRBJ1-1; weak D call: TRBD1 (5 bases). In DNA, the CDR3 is TGCAGCGGGCGAGGCAGGGTAAGTTCGACGAACACTGAAGCTTTCTTT. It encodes CSGRGRVSSTNTEAFF.